The sequence of this T cell receptor (beta chain) was determined in a study of beta chain features in type 1 diabetes. Study findings and constraints: Reduced insertions and increased deletions marked VDJ junctions in type 1 diabetes patients.

Sorting that relied on CD45RO/CCR7/CD25/CD127/CD95/CD27 yielded CD4+ naive, central memory, regulatory and stem cell-like memory cells. Purity above 95% was achieved in all sorted populations. The CDR3 extends over 13 amino acids. V lost 5 bases and J 2 bases, leaving 10 bases between the germline ends. Per germline, CDR1 SGHRS and CDR2 YFSETQ. On this clone itself: Antigen specificity is unknown.

Expressed TCRB transcripts were sequenced after all isolated RNA was converted to cDNA. The protocol was immunoSEQ multiplex PCR, while the TCRdb copy is restricted to in-frame clones and leaves out a portion. Of about half a million clones in the sample, approximately 28% were seen once. This chain uses TRBV5-1 with TRBJ2-5; D not certain. This receptor was obtained from a man aged 18-30 years in good health. Material for sequencing was naive CD4+ T cells from blood. The chain's CDR3 is CASRWRSQETQYF. DNA of the CDR3: TGCGCCAGCAGGTGGAGATCTCAAGAGACCCAGTACTTC.